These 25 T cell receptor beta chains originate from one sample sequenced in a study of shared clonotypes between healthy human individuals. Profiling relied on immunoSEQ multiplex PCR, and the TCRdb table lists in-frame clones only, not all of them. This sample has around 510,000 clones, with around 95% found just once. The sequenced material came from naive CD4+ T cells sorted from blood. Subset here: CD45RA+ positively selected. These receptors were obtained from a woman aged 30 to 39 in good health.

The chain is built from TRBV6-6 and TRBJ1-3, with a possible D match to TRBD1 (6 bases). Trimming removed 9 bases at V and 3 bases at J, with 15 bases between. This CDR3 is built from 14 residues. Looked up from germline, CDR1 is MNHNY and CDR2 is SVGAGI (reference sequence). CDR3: CASDDRRDGNTIYF. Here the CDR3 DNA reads TGTGCCAGTGATGACAGGAGGGATGGAAACACCATATATTTT.

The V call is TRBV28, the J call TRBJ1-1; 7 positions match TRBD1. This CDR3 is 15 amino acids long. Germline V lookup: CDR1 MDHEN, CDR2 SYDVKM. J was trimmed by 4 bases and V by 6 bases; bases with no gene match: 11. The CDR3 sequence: CASRPIDRAGTEAFF. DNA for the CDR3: TGTGCCAGCAGGCCTATTGACAGGGCCGGCACTGAAGCTTTCTTT.

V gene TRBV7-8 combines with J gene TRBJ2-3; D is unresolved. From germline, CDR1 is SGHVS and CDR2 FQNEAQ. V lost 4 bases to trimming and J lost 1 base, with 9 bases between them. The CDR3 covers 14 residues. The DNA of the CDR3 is TGTGCCAGCAGCTACAACTCTGGCACAGATACGCAGTATTTT. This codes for CASSYNSGTDTQYF. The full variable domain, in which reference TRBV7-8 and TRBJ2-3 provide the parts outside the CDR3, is GAGVSQSPRYKVAKRGQDVALRCDPISGHVSLFWYQQALGQGPEFLTYFQNEAQLDKSGLPSDRFFAERPEGSVSTLKIQRTQQEDSAVYLCASSYNSGTDTQYFGPGTRLTVL.

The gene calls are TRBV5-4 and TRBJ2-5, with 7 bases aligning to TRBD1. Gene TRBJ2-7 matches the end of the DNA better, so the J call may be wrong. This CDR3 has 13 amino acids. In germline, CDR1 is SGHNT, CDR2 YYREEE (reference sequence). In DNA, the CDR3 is TGTGCCAGCAGCCCGACAGGGAACCACGAGCAGTACTTC. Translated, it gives CASSPTGNHEQYF.

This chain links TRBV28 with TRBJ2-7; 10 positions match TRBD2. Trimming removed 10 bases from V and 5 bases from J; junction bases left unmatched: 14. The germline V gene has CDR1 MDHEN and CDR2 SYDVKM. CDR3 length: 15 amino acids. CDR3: CAICGGASGSHEQYF. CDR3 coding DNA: TGTGCCATTTGCGGGGGGGCTAGCGGGAGCCACGAGCAGTACTTC. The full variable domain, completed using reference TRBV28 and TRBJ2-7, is DVKVTQSSRYLVKRTGEKVFLECVQDMDHENMFWYRQDPGLGLRLIYFSYDVKMKEKGDIPEGYSVSREKKERFSLILESASTNQTSMYLCAICGGASGSHEQYFGPGTRLTVT.

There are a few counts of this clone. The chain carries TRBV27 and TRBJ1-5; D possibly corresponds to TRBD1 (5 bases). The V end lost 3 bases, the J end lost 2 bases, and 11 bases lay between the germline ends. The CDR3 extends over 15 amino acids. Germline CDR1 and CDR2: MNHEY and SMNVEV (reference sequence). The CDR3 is CASSLTAHGNQPQHF. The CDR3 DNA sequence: TGTGCCAGCAGTTTGACAGCCCACGGCAATCAGCCCCAGCATTTT.

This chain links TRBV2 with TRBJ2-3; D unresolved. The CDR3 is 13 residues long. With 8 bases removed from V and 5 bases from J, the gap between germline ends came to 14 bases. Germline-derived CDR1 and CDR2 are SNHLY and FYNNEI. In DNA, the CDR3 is TGTGCCAGCGGGTTAGGCGTTGGAGATACGCAGTATTTT. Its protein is CASGLGVGDTQYF.

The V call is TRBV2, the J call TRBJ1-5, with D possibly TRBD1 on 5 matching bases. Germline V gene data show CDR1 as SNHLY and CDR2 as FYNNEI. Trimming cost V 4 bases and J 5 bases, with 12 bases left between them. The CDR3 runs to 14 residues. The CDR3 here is CASSGQGGYQPQHF. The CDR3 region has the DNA TGTGCCAGCAGTGGGCAGGGAGGTTATCAGCCCCAGCATTTT.

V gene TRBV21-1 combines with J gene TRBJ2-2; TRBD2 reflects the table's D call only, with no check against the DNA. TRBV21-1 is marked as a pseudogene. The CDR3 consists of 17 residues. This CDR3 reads CASSKTTGTTLTGELFF. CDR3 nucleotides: TGTGCCAGCAGCAAAACGACGGGGACTACCCTCACCGGGGAGCTGTTTTTT.

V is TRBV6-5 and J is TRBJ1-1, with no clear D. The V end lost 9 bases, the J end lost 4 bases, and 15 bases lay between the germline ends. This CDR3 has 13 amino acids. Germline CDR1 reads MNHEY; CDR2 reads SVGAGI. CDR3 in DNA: TGTGCCAGTTACACAGAGGGTTTCACTGAAGCTTTCTTT. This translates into CASYTEGFTEAFF.

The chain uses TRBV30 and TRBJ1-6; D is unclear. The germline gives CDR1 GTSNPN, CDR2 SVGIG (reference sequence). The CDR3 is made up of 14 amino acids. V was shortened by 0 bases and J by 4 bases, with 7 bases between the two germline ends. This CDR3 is CAWSVRSYNSPLHF. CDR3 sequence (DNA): TGTGCCTGGAGTGTTAGGAGTTATAATTCACCCCTCCACTTT.

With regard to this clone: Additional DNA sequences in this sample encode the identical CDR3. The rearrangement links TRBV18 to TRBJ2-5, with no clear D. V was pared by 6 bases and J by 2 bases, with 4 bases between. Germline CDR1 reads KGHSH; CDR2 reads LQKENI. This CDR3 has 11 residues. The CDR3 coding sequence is TGTGCCAGCTCGCGGCAAGAGACCCAGTACTTC. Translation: CASSRQETQYF.

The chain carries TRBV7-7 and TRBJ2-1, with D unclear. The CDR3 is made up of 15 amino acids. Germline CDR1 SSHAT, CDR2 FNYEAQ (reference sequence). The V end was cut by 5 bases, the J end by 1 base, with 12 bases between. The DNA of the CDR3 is TGTGCCAGCAGCCCCCAGGCTGGATCCTACAATGAGCAGTTCTTC. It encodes CASSPQAGSYNEQFF.

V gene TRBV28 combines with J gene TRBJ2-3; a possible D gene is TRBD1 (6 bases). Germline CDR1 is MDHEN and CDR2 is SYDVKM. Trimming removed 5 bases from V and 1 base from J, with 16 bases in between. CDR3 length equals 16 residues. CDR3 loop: CASSPWGRGGTDTQYF. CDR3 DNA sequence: TGTGCCAGCAGTCCATGGGGCAGGGGTGGCACAGATACGCAGTATTTT.

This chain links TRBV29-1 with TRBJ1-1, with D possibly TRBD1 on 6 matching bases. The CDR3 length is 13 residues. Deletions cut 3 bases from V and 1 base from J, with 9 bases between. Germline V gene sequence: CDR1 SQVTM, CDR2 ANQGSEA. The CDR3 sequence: CSVESGANTEAFF. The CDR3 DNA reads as TGCAGCGTTGAGTCGGGGGCGAACACTGAAGCTTTCTTT.

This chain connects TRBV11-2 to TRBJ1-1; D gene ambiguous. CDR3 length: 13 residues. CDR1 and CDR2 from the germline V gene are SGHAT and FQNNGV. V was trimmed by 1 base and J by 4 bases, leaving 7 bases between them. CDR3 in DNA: TGTGCCAGCAGCTTAGCAGACGGCACTGAAGCTTTCTTT. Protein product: CASSLADGTEAFF. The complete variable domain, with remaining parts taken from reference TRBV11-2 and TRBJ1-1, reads EAGVAQSPRYKIIEKRQSVAFWCNPISGHATLYWYQQILGQGPKLLIQFQNNGVVDDSQLPKDRFSAERLKGVDSTLKIQPAKLEDSAVYLCASSLADGTEAFFGQGTRLTVV.

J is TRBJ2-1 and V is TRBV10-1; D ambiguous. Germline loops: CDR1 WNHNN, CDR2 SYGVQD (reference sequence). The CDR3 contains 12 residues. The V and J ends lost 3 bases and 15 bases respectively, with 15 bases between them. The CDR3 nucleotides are TGCGCCAGCAGTGAACCCGGACCCATGCGGTTCTTC. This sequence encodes CASSEPGPMRFF.

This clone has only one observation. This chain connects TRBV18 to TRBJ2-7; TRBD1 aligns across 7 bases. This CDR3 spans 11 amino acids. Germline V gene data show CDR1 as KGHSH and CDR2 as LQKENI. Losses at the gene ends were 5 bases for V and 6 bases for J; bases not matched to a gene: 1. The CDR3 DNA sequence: TGTGCCAGCTCAAACAGGGGCGAGCAGTACTTC. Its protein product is CASSNRGEQYF.

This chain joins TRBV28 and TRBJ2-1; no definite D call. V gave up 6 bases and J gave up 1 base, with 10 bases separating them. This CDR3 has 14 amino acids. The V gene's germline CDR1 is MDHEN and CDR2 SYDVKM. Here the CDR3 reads CASSTAASYNEQFF. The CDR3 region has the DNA TGTGCCAGCAGCACCGCGGCATCCTACAATGAGCAGTTCTTC.

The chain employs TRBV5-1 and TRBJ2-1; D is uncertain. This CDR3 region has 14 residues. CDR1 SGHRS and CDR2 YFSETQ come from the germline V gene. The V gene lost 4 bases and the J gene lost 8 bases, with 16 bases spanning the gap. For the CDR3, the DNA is TGCGCCAGCAGCCCTGGGCAGGCCAGACATGAGCAGTTCTTC. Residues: CASSPGQARHEQFF. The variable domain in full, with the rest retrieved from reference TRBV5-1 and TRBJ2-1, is KAGVTQTPRYLIKTRGQQVTLSCSPISGHRSVSWYQQTPGQGLQFLFEYFSETQRNKGNFPGRFSGRQFSNSRSEMNVSTLELGDSALYLCASSPGQARHEQFFGPGTRLTVL.

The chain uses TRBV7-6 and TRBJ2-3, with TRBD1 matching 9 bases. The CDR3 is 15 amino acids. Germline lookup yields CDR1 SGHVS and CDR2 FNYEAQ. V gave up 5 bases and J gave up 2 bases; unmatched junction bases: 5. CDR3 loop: CASSRQGGLTDTQYF. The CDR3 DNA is TGTGCCAGCAGCCGACAGGGGGGACTCACAGATACGCAGTATTTT.

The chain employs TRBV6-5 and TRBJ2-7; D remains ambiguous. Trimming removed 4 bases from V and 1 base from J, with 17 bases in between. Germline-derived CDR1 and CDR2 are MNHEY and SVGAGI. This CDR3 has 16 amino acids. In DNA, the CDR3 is TGTGCCAGCAGTTCCCAACTAACGCACGCTTCCTACGAGCAGTACTTC. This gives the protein CASSSQLTHASYEQYF.

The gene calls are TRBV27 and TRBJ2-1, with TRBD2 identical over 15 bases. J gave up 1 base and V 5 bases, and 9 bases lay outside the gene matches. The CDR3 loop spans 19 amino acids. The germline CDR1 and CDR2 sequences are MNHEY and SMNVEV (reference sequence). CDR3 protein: CASSTLGLAGGPSYNEQFF. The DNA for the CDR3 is TGTGCCAGCAGTACCCTTGGACTAGCGGGAGGGCCGTCCTACAATGAGCAGTTCTTC.

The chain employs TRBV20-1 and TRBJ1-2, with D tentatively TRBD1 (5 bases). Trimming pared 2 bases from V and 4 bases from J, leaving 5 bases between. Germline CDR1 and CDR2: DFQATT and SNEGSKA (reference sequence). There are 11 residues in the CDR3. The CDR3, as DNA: TGCAGTGCTAGACAGGGCTATGGCTACACCTTC. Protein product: CSARQGYGYTF.

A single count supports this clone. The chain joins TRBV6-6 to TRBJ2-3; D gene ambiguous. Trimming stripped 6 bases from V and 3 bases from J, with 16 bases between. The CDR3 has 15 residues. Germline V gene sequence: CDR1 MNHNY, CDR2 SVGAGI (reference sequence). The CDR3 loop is CASSTRSGGTDTQYF. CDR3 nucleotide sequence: TGTGCCAGCAGCACGAGGTCAGGTGGAACAGATACGCAGTATTTT.